The sequence of this T cell receptor beta chain was determined in a study of blood T cell repertoires in COVID-19. Study context: Italy, Spain and the United States were the sources of the convalescent and acute COVID-19 samples.

The protocol was immunoSEQ multiplex PCR, while the TCRdb copy is restricted to in-frame clones and leaves out a portion. The sample carries roughly 520,000 clones, roughly 90% recorded once. Donors of Cohort 3 who recovered were those that had two negative PCRs, clearance, or symptom resolution. This clone was recorded only once. This TCR came from a woman aged 40 to 50 who had recovered from COVID-19. Sequenced: PBMCs or T cells enriched from blood (not recorded which).

CDR3 sequence (DNA): TGTGCCAGCAGTTACTCGGGTCGGGGTTTCACCCTCCACTTT. As protein: CASSYSGRGFTLHF. The chain has TRBV6-5 and TRBJ1-6; D gene uncertain. The V gene's germline CDR1 is MNHEY and CDR2 SVGAGI. This CDR3 region has 14 residues. Deletions cut 0 bases from V and 14 bases from J, with 14 bases between.